The 12 T cell receptor beta chains given below trace back to one sample, sequenced in a study of human T cells and chemical hapten exposure. TCRdb independently ran MiXCR on the RACE reads; one entry per CDR3 protein. The data show roughly 380,000 distinct CDR3 sequences, with about 6% seen just once and about 6% held by the top ten. The time point is: patch test 2, 6 weeks after DPC sensitization. As to treatment: therapeutic diphenylcyclopropenone sensitization with weekly scalp DPC. Sequencing was performed on whole blood, taken in connection with sensitization to the hapten diphenylcyclopropenone (DPC). These receptors were collected from a woman younger than 35 with alopecia areata. Some clones in this sample may be carry-over from other donors' samples.

J is TRBJ2-5 and V is TRBV6-6; 10 positions agree with TRBD1. From germline, CDR1 is MNHNY and CDR2 SVGAGI (reference sequence). The CDR3 loop spans 16 amino acids. Trimming cost V 2 bases and J 3 bases; bases outside gene matches: 6. The chain's CDR3 is CASSYPAGTGEETQYF. CDR3 nucleotides: TGTGCCAGCAGTTACCCGGCAGGGACAGGGGAAGAGACCCAGTACTTC.

In its sample, this clonotype was seen a few times. The rearrangement joins TRBV6-2 or TRBV6-3 to TRBJ1-3; D unclear. This CDR3 is built from 13 residues. Trimming cost V 4 bases and J 8 bases, with 12 bases left between them. Per the germline V gene, CDR1 is MNHEY and CDR2 is SVGEGT. The CDR3 loop is CASSLLPVDTIYF. CDR3 bases: TGTGCCAGCAGTTTATTGCCAGTGGACACCATATATTTT.

The chain uses TRBV3-1 and TRBJ1-2; 11 nucleotides agree with TRBD1. The V gene's germline CDR1 is LGHDT and CDR2 YNNKEL (reference sequence). Unmatched junction bases numbered 9, after V lost 5 bases and J lost 7 bases. The CDR3 covers 15 residues. Here the CDR3 reads CASSARDRGEPGYTF. The CDR3, as DNA: TGTGCCAGCAGCGCTCGGGACAGGGGGGAACCTGGCTACACCTTC.

This clonotype came up a few times. The chain combines TRBV9 with TRBJ1-4; no firm D call. This CDR3 is 14 amino acids long. Trimming took off 2 bases at V and 2 bases at J, with 7 bases between the two ends. Germline loops: CDR1 SGDLS, CDR2 YYNGEE. The CDR3 is CASSVWGTNEKLFF. CDR3 DNA sequence: TGTGCCAGCAGCGTTTGGGGTACTAATGAAAAACTGTTTTTT.

This clonotype was counted a few times. This chain uses TRBV5-1 with TRBJ1-2; 7 bases agree with TRBD1. Trimming at V came to 5 bases and at J to 5 bases, leaving 6 bases not matched to a gene. The CDR3 runs 13 residues. Germline loops: CDR1 SGHRS, CDR2 YFSETQ. CDR3 coding DNA: TGCGCCAGCAGACAGGGACAGATGTATGGCTACACCTTC. Amino acid sequence: CASRQGQMYGYTF.

The rearrangement uses TRBV5-1 and TRBJ1-6, with 8 bases that match TRBD1. Per germline, CDR1 SGHRS and CDR2 YFSETQ. CDR3 size: 15 residues. V lost 4 bases to trimming and J lost 5 bases; unmatched junction nucleotides: 5. The CDR3 sequence is CASSRTGSHNSPLHF. The DNA for the CDR3 is TGCGCCAGCAGCCGGACAGGGAGCCATAATTCACCCCTCCACTTT.

In this sample, this clonotype turned up many times. This chain joins TRBV18 and TRBJ1-6; 7 bases align to TRBD1. The V gene end was trimmed by 3 bases and the J gene end by 9 bases; junction bases not matched to a gene: 5. Germline CDR1 and CDR2: KGHSH and LQKENI. CDR3 length equals 14 residues. CDR3 in DNA: TGTGCCAGCTCACCCGACAGGGCAATTTCACCCCTCCACTTT. Encoded protein: CASSPDRAISPLHF.

The chain couples TRBV7-2 to TRBJ2-3; D uncertain. The CDR3 spans 14 residues. The germline CDR1 and CDR2 sequences are SGHTA and FQGNSA. Trimming took 1 base from V and 0 from J, leaving 5 bases between them. The CDR3 is CASSLDLSTDTQYF. DNA of the CDR3: TGTGCCAGCAGCTTAGATCTAAGCACAGATACGCAGTATTTT.

The chain couples TRBV2 to TRBJ2-3, with 13 bases identical to TRBD2. Per germline, CDR1 SNHLY and CDR2 FYNNEI. The junction had 4 bases not matched to a gene; V was cut back by 1 base and J by 6 bases. This CDR3 is built from 16 residues. CDR3 sequence reads: CASSEETGLAGDTQYF. The DNA of the CDR3 is TGTGCCAGCAGTGAAGAAACGGGACTAGCGGGGGATACGCAGTATTTT. The complete variable domain, with remaining parts taken from reference TRBV2 and TRBJ2-3, reads EPEVTQTPSHQVTQMGQEVILRCVPISNHLYFYWYRQILGQKVEFLVSFYNNEISEKSEIFDDQFSVERPDGSNFTLKIRSTKLEDSAMYFCASSEETGLAGDTQYFGPGTRLTVL.

In this sample, this clonotype turned up many times. The chain couples TRBV7-2 to TRBJ2-4; a weak D match, TRBD2 (5 bases). Germline V gene lookup returns CDR1 SGHTA and CDR2 FQGNSA. This CDR3 comprises 15 residues. V gave up 5 bases and J gave up 7 bases, with 18 bases separating them. CDR3 loop: CASSPSFREANIQYF. The CDR3 DNA sequence: TGTGCCAGCAGCCCCTCCTTCCGGGAAGCGAACATTCAGTACTTC.

This chain uses TRBV12-3 or TRBV12-4 with TRBJ2-7; D may be TRBD1 (6 bases). This CDR3 spans 14 amino acids. Trimming stripped 3 bases from V and 3 bases from J, with 12 bases between. As DNA, the CDR3 is TGTGCCAGCAGTTTTAACAGGGTGGACTACGAGCAGTACTTC. Protein sequence: CASSFNRVDYEQYF.

Only a few counts were recorded for this clonotype. The chain combines TRBV2 with TRBJ2-6; 10 nucleotides align to TRBD1. The CDR3 consists of 16 residues. With V trimmed by 6 bases and J by 2 bases, 4 bases remained unmatched. CDR1 and CDR2 (germline): SNHLY, FYNNEI. The CDR3 DNA sequence: TGTGCCAGCAGCTCCGGGACAGGGGCTGGGGCCAACGTCCTGACTTTC. It codes for CASSSGTGAGANVLTF.